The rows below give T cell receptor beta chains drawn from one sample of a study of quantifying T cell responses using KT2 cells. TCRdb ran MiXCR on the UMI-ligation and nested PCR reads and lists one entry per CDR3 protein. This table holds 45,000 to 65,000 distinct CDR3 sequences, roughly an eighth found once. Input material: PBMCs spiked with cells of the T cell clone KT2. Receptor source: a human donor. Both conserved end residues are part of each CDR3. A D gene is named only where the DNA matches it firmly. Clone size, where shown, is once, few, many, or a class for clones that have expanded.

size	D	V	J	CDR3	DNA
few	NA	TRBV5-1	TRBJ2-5	CASSLGGASMETQYF	TGCGCCAGCAGCTTGGGGGGGGCCAGTATGGAGACCCAGTACTTC
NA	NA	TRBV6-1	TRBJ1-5	CPSSVGVVDNQPQHF	TGTCCCAGCAGTGTCGGTGTGGTTGACAATCAGCCCCAGCATTTT
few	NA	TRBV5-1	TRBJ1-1	CASSLGRGMNTEAFF	TGCGCCAGCAGCTTGGGGAGGGGAATGAACACTGAAGCTTTCTTT
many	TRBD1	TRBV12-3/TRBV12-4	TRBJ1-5	CASRPDRGENSNQPQHF	TGTGCCAGCAGACCGGACAGGGGGGAGAATAGCAATCAGCCCCAGCATTTT
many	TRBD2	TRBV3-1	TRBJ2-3	CASSQDASGGPTDTQYF	TGTGCCAGCAGCCAAGACGCTAGCGGAGGCCCTACAGATACGCAGTATTTT
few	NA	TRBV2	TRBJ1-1	CASNPTAPEAFF	TGTGCCAGCAACCCGACAGCACCTGAAGCTTTCTTT
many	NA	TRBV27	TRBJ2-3	CASSFSGRTDTQYF	TGTGCCAGCAGTTTTTCCGGTCGCACAGATACGCAGTATTTT
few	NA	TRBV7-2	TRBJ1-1	CASSLVLPGLTEAFF	TGTGCCAGCAGCTTAGTTCTGCCAGGCCTAACTGAAGCTTTCTTT
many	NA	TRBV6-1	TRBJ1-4	CASSGGGPNEKLFF	TGTGCCAGCAGTGGCGGGGGTCCTAATGAAAAACTGTTTTTT
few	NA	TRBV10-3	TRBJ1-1	CAIKPTAGTYTEAFF	TGTGCCATCAAGCCGACTGCCGGGACTTACACTGAAGCTTTCTTT
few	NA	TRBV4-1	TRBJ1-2	CASSLIAGKPNYGYTF	TGCGCCAGCAGCCTAATTGCAGGGAAACCTAACTATGGCTACACCTTC
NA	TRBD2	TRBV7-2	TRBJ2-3	CASSSLAGGVADTQYF	TGTGCCAGCAGCTCACTGGCGGGGGGGGTCGCAGATACGCAGTATTTT
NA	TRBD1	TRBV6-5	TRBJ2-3	CASSYRGDGTGFRDTQYF	TGTGCCAGCAGTTACCGGGGTGACGGGACAGGGTTTAGAGATACGCAGTATTTT
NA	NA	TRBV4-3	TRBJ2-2	CASSQVSGTGELFF	TGCGCCAGCAGCCAGGTGTCCGGTACCGGGGAGCTGTTTTTT
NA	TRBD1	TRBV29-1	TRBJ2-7	CSATAQGAYEQYF	TGCAGCGCAACAGCACAGGGGGCTTACGAGCAGTACTTC
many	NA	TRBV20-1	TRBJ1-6	CSARQYPNSPLHF	TGCAGTGCTAGACAGTACCCCAATTCACCCCTCCACTTT
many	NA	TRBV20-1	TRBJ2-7	CSASPPYERGEQYF	TGCAGTGCTAGTCCCCCCTACGAAAGGGGAGAGCAGTACTTC
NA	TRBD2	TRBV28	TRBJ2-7	CAIHRGGGSYEQYF	TGTGCCATCCATCGCGGGGGGGGCTCCTACGAGCAGTACTTC
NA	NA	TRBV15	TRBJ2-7	CAVRQRSSYEQYF	TGTGCCGTACGACAGCGAAGCTCCTACGAGCAGTACTTC
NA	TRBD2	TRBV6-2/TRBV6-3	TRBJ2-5	CASSQHRLRTSGKETQYF	TGTGCCAGCAGTCAACATCGCCTCAGGACTAGCGGGAAAGAGACCCAGTACTTC
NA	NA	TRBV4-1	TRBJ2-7	CASSQRVGGSSYEQYF	TGCGCCAGCAGCCAACGAGTAGGGGGTAGCTCCTACGAGCAGTACTTC
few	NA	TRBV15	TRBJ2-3	CATSRVSIGGLSTDTQYF	TGTGCCACCAGCAGAGTCTCAATCGGGGGGCTTAGCACAGATACGCAGTATTTT
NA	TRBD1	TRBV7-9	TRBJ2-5	CASETGKGPQETQYF	TGTGCCAGCGAGACAGGGAAAGGTCCCCAAGAGACCCAGTACTTC
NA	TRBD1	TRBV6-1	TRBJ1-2	CASTIDRGNYGYTF	TGTGCCAGTACCATCGACAGGGGCAACTATGGCTACACCTTC
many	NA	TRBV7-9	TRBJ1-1	CASSSQNTEAFF	TGTGCCAGCAGCTCCCAAAACACTGAAGCTTTCTTT
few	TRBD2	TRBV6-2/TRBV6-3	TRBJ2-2	CASRLLAGVPTGELFF	TGTGCCAGCAGACTACTAGCGGGAGTCCCCACCGGGGAGCTGTTTTTT
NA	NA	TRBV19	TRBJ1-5	CASTSGAGPQHF	NA
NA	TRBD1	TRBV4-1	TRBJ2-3	CASRFRQGNPDTQYF	TGCGCCAGCAGGTTCCGACAGGGAAACCCAGATACGCAGTATTTT
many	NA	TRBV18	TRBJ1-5	CASSSEYNQPQHF	TGTGCCAGCTCGTCAGAATACAATCAGCCCCAGCATTTT
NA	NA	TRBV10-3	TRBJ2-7	CAIRGDDHEQYF	TGTGCCATCAGAGGGGACGACCACGAGCAGTACTTC
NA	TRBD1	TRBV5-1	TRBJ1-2	CASSSSGTGGKGYTF	TGCGCCAGCAGCTCAAGTGGGACAGGGGGAAAAGGCTACACCTTC
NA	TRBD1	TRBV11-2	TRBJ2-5	CASSLEGQQETQYF	TGTGCCAGCAGCTTAGAGGGACAGCAAGAGACCCAGTACTTC
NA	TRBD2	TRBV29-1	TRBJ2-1	CSVGTGLAYYNEQFF	TGCAGCGTTGGCACGGGACTAGCTTACTACAATGAGCAGTTCTTC
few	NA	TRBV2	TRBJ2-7	CASSASLLYEQYF	TGTGCCAGCAGTGCCTCACTACTCTACGAGCAGTACTTC
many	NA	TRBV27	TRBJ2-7	CASSPDISYEQYF	TGTGCCAGCAGTCCTGACATCTCCTACGAGCAGTACTTC
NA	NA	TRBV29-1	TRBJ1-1	CSVAVGGTEAFF	TGCAGCGTTGCGGTGGGGGGGACTGAAGCTTTCTTT
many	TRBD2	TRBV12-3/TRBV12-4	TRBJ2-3	CASSPYSGRATDTQYF	TGTGCCAGCAGTCCGTATAGCGGGAGGGCCACAGATACGCAGTATTTT
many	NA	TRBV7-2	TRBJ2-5	CASSLDQNPAETQYF	TGTGCCAGCAGCTTAGACCAGAACCCAGCAGAGACCCAGTACTTC
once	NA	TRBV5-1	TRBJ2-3	CASKLTSSTDTQYF	TGCGCCAGCAAACTAACCAGTAGCACAGATACGCAGTATTTT
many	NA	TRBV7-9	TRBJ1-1	CASSPKVRVGTEAFF	TGTGCCAGCAGCCCAAAAGTCCGAGTAGGCACTGAAGCTTTCTTT
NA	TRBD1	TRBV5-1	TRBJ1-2	CASSTGGNYGYTF	TGCGCCAGCAGCACAGGGGGAAACTATGGCTACACCTTC
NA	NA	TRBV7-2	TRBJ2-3	CASSPQTRDTQYF	TGTGCCAGCAGCCCACAAACTAGGGATACGCAGTATTTT
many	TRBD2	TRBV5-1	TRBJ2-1	CASSSFRTSGYNEQFF	TGCGCCAGCAGCTCCTTCCGGACTAGCGGATACAATGAGCAGTTCTTC
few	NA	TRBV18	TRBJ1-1	CASSPARGYTEAFF	TGTGCCAGCTCACCAGCCAGGGGATACACTGAAGCTTTCTTT
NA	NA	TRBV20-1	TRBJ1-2	CSAEGGDYGYTF	TGCAGTGCTGAGGGGGGGGACTATGGCTACACCTTC
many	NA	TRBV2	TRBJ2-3	CASSRGMSDTQYF	TGTGCCAGCAGTCGCGGTATGTCAGATACGCAGTATTTT